The 17 T cell receptor beta chains below come from one sample, sequenced in a study of CD8+CD57+ T cells in acquired aplastic anemia. Genomic DNA provided the template from which TCR beta VDJ and CDR3 profiles were obtained. MiXCR was run by TCRdb on the reads, yielding one entry per CDR3 protein. In the table there are about 70,000 distinct CDR3 sequences, roughly half of which are singletons. What was sequenced was sorted CD4+, CD8+, or CD8+CD57+ T cells (not recorded which) from PBMCs. The receptors come from a human donor in good health, serving as a control.

The table lists this clonotype with a count of one. A much more abundant neighbour one base away suggests this may be a read error. The rearrangement uses TRBV27 and TRBJ2-7; D is perhaps TRBD2 (5 bases). This CDR3 region has 16 residues. Deletions cut 5 bases from V and 0 bases from J, with 17 bases between. From germline, CDR1 is MNHEY and CDR2 SMNVEV (reference sequence). CDR3 loop: CASSGRLTGNSYEQYF. The CDR3 DNA sequence: TGTGCCAGCAGTGGAAGACTAACGGGAAACTCCTACGAGCAGTACTTC.

V is TRBV7-9 and J is TRBJ1-4; D may be TRBD1 (6 bases). The CDR3 sequence is 13 residues long. V dropped 1 base and J dropped 7 bases, with 7 bases sitting between them. Germline loops: CDR1 SEHNR, CDR2 FQNEAQ (reference sequence). CDR3 DNA: TGTGCCAGCAGCTTAGGGGACACTGAAAAACTGTTTTTT. Its protein product is CASSLGDTEKLFF.

This clonotype appeared many times. The chain carries TRBV7-2 and TRBJ1-1, with D possibly TRBD1 on 5 matching bases. This CDR3 spans 16 amino acids. The germline V and J ends were trimmed by 1 base and 5 bases, with 17 bases remaining between them. CDR1 and CDR2 (germline): SGHTA, FQGNSA. CDR3 nucleotide sequence: TGTGCCAGCAGCTTAGGTCGCAACAGGATCCTAACTGAAGCTTTCTTT. Translated, it gives CASSLGRNRILTEAFF.

This clonotype has just one count. This sequence joins TRBV7-9 and TRBJ1-1; perhaps TRBD1 as D (6 bases). Trimming shortened V by 4 bases and J by 9 bases, and 21 bases separated the two germline ends. This CDR3 region has 15 residues. CDR1 is SEHNR, CDR2 FQNEAQ, per germline (reference sequence). CDR3: CASSSAGGQTSQAFF. In DNA, the CDR3 is TGTGCCAGCAGCTCCGCCGGGGGCCAGACCTCGCAAGCTTTCTTT.

This clonotype occurred many times. The chain has TRBV4-2 and TRBJ2-3, with 11 bases fitting TRBD2. The CDR3 length is 18 residues. Looked up from germline, CDR1 is LGHNA and CDR2 is YNFKEQ. V shed 0 bases, J shed 3 bases, and the junction held 8 bases outside the gene matches. In nucleotides, the CDR3 is TGTGCCAGCAGCCAAGACTCGCTAGCGGGGGGAAGAACAGATACGCAGTATTTT. Protein: CASSQDSLAGGRTDTQYF.

The genes are TRBV20-1 and TRBJ2-7; 8 positions agree with TRBD2. This CDR3 has 20 amino acids. V shed 0 bases, J shed 1 base, and the junction held 20 bases outside the gene matches. Germline CDR1 DFQATT, CDR2 SNEGSKA (reference sequence). The CDR3 region is CSARDPRIRAGAWNSYEQYF. CDR3 nucleotides: TGCAGTGCTAGAGATCCCCGTATTAGAGCGGGGGCATGGAATTCCTACGAGCAGTACTTC.

The chain has TRBV6-1 and TRBJ1-1; D is undetermined. Germline lookup yields CDR1 MNHNS and CDR2 SASEGT. The CDR3 covers 14 residues. V lost 2 bases and J 0 bases, leaving 7 bases between the germline ends. CDR3 protein: CASSEQAVNTEAFF. The DNA of the CDR3 is TGTGCCAGCAGTGAACAGGCGGTGAACACTGAAGCTTTCTTT.

The chain recombines TRBV4-2 with TRBJ1-2, with 9 bases matching TRBD1. Germline values: CDR1 LGHNA, CDR2 YNFKEQ. Losses at the gene ends were 0 bases for V and 13 bases for J; bases not matched to a gene: 12. This CDR3 spans 15 amino acids. The CDR3 protein is CASSQEDGTGILPTF. In DNA form, the CDR3 reads TGTGCCAGCAGCCAAGAAGACGGGACAGGGATTCTTCCCACCTTC.

A few counts support this clonotype. The chain recombines TRBV12-3 or TRBV12-4 with TRBJ1-6; no clear D. The CDR3 totals 13 residues. V lost 6 bases and J lost 9, with 12 bases in between. CDR3 nucleotides: TGTGCCAGCAGCCGTAAAATACCTTCACCCCTCCACTTT. Its translation: CASSRKIPSPLHF.

The chain links TRBV29-1 to TRBJ1-1, with D unresolved. Trimming removed 4 bases from V and 5 bases from J, with 11 bases in between. Germline-derived CDR1 and CDR2 are SQVTM and ANQGSEA. The CDR3 consists of 12 residues. In nucleotides, the CDR3 is TGCAGCGTTGGCGGACTCTCGACTGAAGCTTTCTTT. This gives the protein CSVGGLSTEAFF.

The rearrangement uses TRBV11-2 and TRBJ2-7, with 8 bases that match TRBD2. The CDR3 runs 16 residues. The germline V gene has CDR1 SGHAT and CDR2 FQNNGV. V lost 2 bases, J lost 1 base, and 7 bases stayed unmatched. The CDR3 is CASSLQKGLGSYEQYF. In nucleotides, the CDR3 is TGTGCCAGCAGCTTACAGAAGGGACTAGGGTCCTACGAGCAGTACTTC. Drawing the rest from reference TRBV11-2 and TRBJ2-7, the complete variable domain is EAGVAQSPRYKIIEKRQSVAFWCNPISGHATLYWYQQILGQGPKLLIQFQNNGVVDDSQLPKDRFSAERLKGVDSTLKIQPAKLEDSAVYLCASSLQKGLGSYEQYFGPGTRLTVT.

The CDR3 nucleotides read TGTGCCACCAGTGAAGGTCCGAGGGACGAGCAGTACTTC. Protein sequence: CATSEGPRDEQYF. The chain carries TRBV24-1 and TRBJ2-7; a possible D gene is TRBD2 (5 bases). Germline CDR1 and CDR2: KGHDR and SFDVKD. The V gene lost 4 bases and the J gene lost 5 bases, with 11 bases spanning the gap. This CDR3 spans 13 amino acids.

CDR3 sequence: CATYRVNTGELFF. The CDR3 DNA follows: TGTGCCACCTACAGGGTGAACACCGGGGAGCTGTTTTTT. The V gene is TRBV10-3, the J gene TRBJ2-2, with a possible D match to TRBD1 (6 bases). Trimming removed 10 bases from V and 1 base from J, with 10 bases in between. The germline V gene encodes CDR1 ENHRY and CDR2 SYGVKD. The CDR3 sequence is 13 residues long.

Ten or more counts support this clonotype. The V call is TRBV6-1, the J call TRBJ2-7; 11 nucleotides line up with TRBD2. This CDR3 is built from 15 residues. V lost 0 bases and J lost 2; bases outside the gene matches: 0. Germline-derived CDR1 and CDR2 are MNHNS and SASEGT. CDR3 sequence reads: CASSEASGGAYEQYF. The CDR3 DNA reads as TGTGCCAGCAGTGAAGCTAGCGGGGGGGCCTACGAGCAGTACTTC.

On this clonotype: Without the conserved terminal phenylalanine or tryptophan, this CDR3 likely stems from a read error. The limits of the CDR3 on the DNA are not certain, so only TCRdb's listed CDR3 is given. The chain uses TRBV7-9 and TRBJ1-2; the tabulated D call, TRBD1, remains unverified against the DNA. Termini included, the CDR3 measures 13 amino acids. Germline-derived CDR1 and CDR2 are SEHNR and FQNEAQ (reference sequence). CDR3: CASSGGTSHGYAL.

This clonotype was seen ten or more times. The chain links TRBV5-5 to TRBJ2-6; D uncertain. Germline V lookup: CDR1 SGHKS, CDR2 YYEKEE (reference sequence). The CDR3 length is 17 residues. Trimming removed 3 bases from V and 0 bases from J, with 13 bases in between. The CDR3 sequence is CASSSRTAGSGANVLTF. The CDR3 nucleotides are TGTGCCAGCAGCTCGAGGACGGCCGGCTCTGGGGCCAACGTCCTGACTTTC. The full variable domain, in which reference TRBV5-5 and TRBJ2-6 provide the parts outside the CDR3, is DAGVTQSPTHLIKTRGQQVTLRCSPISGHKSVSWYQQVLGQGPQFIFQYYEKEERGRGNFPDRFSARQFPNYSSELNVNALLLGDSALYLCASSSRTAGSGANVLTFGAGSRLTVL.

This clonotype was found once. The genes are TRBV5-1 and TRBJ2-7; either TRBD1 or TRBD2 may supply D (6 bases each). Germline CDR1 reads SGHRS; CDR2 reads YFSETQ. CDR3 length: 13 amino acids. V lost 0 bases and J lost 9, with 13 bases in between. CDR3 in DNA: TGCGCCAGCAGCTTGGCGGGGGCCGACGGGCAGTACTTC. This translates into CASSLAGADGQYF.